Shown below are 28 T cell receptor beta chains from a single sample sequenced in a study of blood T cells in healthy people across ages. Using a J-beta primer mix together with a sample-barcoded 5' primer, a second PCR was run for 7 to 11 cycles. TCRdb independently ran MiXCR on the 5' RACE reads; one entry per CDR3 protein. This sample has 800,000 or so distinct CDR3 sequences, with roughly 25% found just once. Separately, the same data were catalogued under a study of T cells of mothers and their children.

Sample: blood. The receptors derive from a boy aged 5-17 years in good health.

CDR3 amino acids: CASSLEWGQGADTQYF. DNA of the CDR3: TGTGCCAGCAGCTTAGAATGGGGGCAGGGGGCTGATACGCAGTATTTT. The chain recombines TRBV7-4 with TRBJ2-3; 8 bases are a match to TRBD1. Germline values: CDR1 SGHVT, CDR2 SQSDAQ. This CDR3 has 16 residues. The junction had 9 bases not matched to a gene; V was cut back by 1 base and J by 6 bases.

This clonotype has more than one count but fewer than ten. V gene TRBV29-1 combines with J gene TRBJ1-1; a weak D match, TRBD1 (6 bases). Germline loops: CDR1 SQVTM, CDR2 ANQGSEA. V was trimmed by 7 bases and J by 0 bases, leaving 12 bases between them. CDR3 length equals 13 residues. The CDR3 spells CSASDSVNTEAFF. The CDR3 DNA sequence: TGCAGCGCCTCGGACAGCGTGAACACTGAAGCTTTCTTT.

The V gene is TRBV3-1, the J gene TRBJ2-5, with D possibly being TRBD2 (5 bases). The CDR3 has 13 amino acids. The germline CDR1 and CDR2 sequences are LGHDT and YNNKEL (reference sequence). Trimming shortened V by 4 bases and J by 5 bases, and 11 bases separated the two germline ends. The CDR3 is CASSPRGHETQYF. As DNA, the CDR3 is TGTGCCAGCAGCCCCAGAGGGCATGAGACCCAGTACTTC.

This clonotype has more than one count but fewer than ten. The chain uses TRBV29-1 and TRBJ1-2, with 8 nucleotides matching TRBD1. The CDR3 runs 15 residues. V lost 7 bases to trimming and J lost 4 bases; unmatched junction nucleotides: 14. The germline V gene has CDR1 SQVTM and CDR2 ANQGSEA. The CDR3 coding sequence is TGCAGCGAGGAGCCCCAGGGGGCGAACCGCTATGGCTACACCTTC. It encodes CSEEPQGANRYGYTF.

This clonotype turned up a few times. The V and J genes are TRBV28 and TRBJ2-5; TRBD2 agrees at 11 bases. The length of the CDR3 is 15 residues. With V trimmed by 4 bases and J by 3 bases, 4 bases remained unmatched. CDR1 is MDHEN and CDR2 is SYDVKM in the germline V gene. CDR3 in DNA: TGTGCCAGCAGTTCCCCGGGACTAGCGGAAGAGACCCAGTACTTC. Protein sequence: CASSSPGLAEETQYF.

A few counts support this clonotype. This chain uses TRBV12-3 or TRBV12-4 with TRBJ2-5; D not certain. TRBJ2-7 explains the end of the DNA better; the J call may be wrong. The CDR3 extends over 13 amino acids. The CDR3 DNA reads TGTGCCAGCAGCGTAAGGCTCACCTACGAGCAGTACTTC. The encoded protein is CASSVRLTYEQYF.

The sample holds one count of this clonotype. This chain uses TRBV5-1 with TRBJ2-1, with D perhaps being TRBD1 or TRBD2 (5 bases each). The DNA matches TRBJ2-7 better at its end, which makes the J call doubtful. Per the germline V gene, CDR1 is SGHRS and CDR2 is YFSETQ. This CDR3 spans 16 amino acids. The CDR3 region is CASSWGTSVSSYEQYF. Here the CDR3 DNA reads TGCGCCAGCAGCTGGGGGACCAGCGTAAGCTCCTACGAGCAGTACTTC.

The genes are TRBV28 and TRBJ2-3; D is undetermined. The germline CDR1 and CDR2 sequences are MDHEN and SYDVKM. The CDR3 spans 12 residues. Deletions cut 3 bases from V and 9 bases from J, with 10 bases between. The CDR3 reads CASSFNQRTQYF. In nucleotides, the CDR3 is TGTGCCAGCAGTTTCAATCAGAGGACGCAGTATTTT.

This chain links TRBV5-1 with TRBJ2-5; possible D gene TRBD1, 6 bases. The J call may be in error: the DNA end matches TRBJ2-7 better. The CDR3 loop spans 13 amino acids. Germline CDR1 is SGHRS and CDR2 is YFSETQ. The DNA for the CDR3 is TGCGCCAGCAGTTCAGGGGCGCGGAACGAGCAGTACTTC. Translating it yields CASSSGARNEQYF.

The V and J genes are TRBV18 and TRBJ2-5, with D possibly TRBD1 on 5 matching bases. CDR1 is KGHSH and CDR2 is LQKENI in the germline V gene. This CDR3 is built from 14 residues. Trimming cost V 4 bases and J 0 bases, with 9 bases left between them. CDR3: CASSHRTNQETQYF. In DNA form, the CDR3 reads TGTGCCAGCTCACACAGGACAAACCAAGAGACCCAGTACTTC.

This clonotype occurred a few times. The rearrangement uses TRBV27 and TRBJ2-5; TRBD1 agrees at 8 bases. Near its end, the DNA agrees better with TRBJ2-7, so the J call may be wrong. Per the germline V gene, CDR1 is MNHEY and CDR2 is SMNVEV (reference sequence). The CDR3 is 14 amino acids. The CDR3 nucleotides read TGTGCCAGCAGCTCAGGGGGCGGTATGTACGAGCAGTACTTC. Translation gives CASSSGGGMYEQYF.

J is TRBJ2-1 and V is TRBV20-1, with 8 bases lining up with TRBD2. The CDR3 runs 14 residues. In germline, CDR1 is DFQATT, CDR2 SNEGSKA (reference sequence). The V and J ends lost 2 bases and 3 bases, in that order; junction bases with no gene match: 3. The CDR3 bases are TGCAGTGCTAGAACTAGCGGAATCTACAATGAGCAGTTCTTC. It encodes CSARTSGIYNEQFF.

This clonotype was detected a few times. The chain is built from TRBV27 and TRBJ2-7, with 9 bases that match TRBD1. V lost 5 bases to trimming and J lost 0 bases; unmatched junction nucleotides: 5. Germline V gene data show CDR1 as MNHEY and CDR2 as SMNVEV (reference sequence). The CDR3 is 15 residues long. The CDR3 bases are TGTGCCAGCAGTGCCCGGGACAGGGTCTCCTACGAGCAGTACTTC. Encoded protein: CASSARDRVSYEQYF.

This chain connects TRBV27 to TRBJ1-5, with 7 bases aligning to TRBD1. Germline loops: CDR1 MNHEY, CDR2 SMNVEV (reference sequence). The CDR3 runs 16 residues. V shed 5 bases and J 6 bases; nucleotides not matched to a gene: 13. DNA for the CDR3: TGTGCCAGCAGTCACGGGACAGATCCAGCAGTTCAGCCCCAGCATTTT. This encodes CASSHGTDPAVQPQHF.

CDR3 in DNA: TGTGCCAGCAGTTTAGGAGAGGGGACACTACAAGAGACCCAGTACTTC. Amino acids: CASSLGEGTLQETQYF. This chain links TRBV28 with TRBJ2-5; the D gene is possibly TRBD1 (6 bases). The V and J ends lost 2 bases and 2 bases respectively, with 15 bases between them. This CDR3 is built from 16 residues. Germline loops: CDR1 MDHEN, CDR2 SYDVKM.

This clonotype turned up a few times. This chain links TRBV7-2 with TRBJ2-4, with TRBD2 matching 11 bases. Germline CDR1 and CDR2: SGHTA and FQGNSA. V trimming: 3 bases; J trimming: 7 bases; junction bases outside the gene matches: 8. CDR3 length: 16 residues. The CDR3 coding sequence is TGTGCCAGCAGCTTGGGTCTAGCGGGAGGAGCGAACATTCAGTACTTC. It is translated as CASSLGLAGGANIQYF.

The J gene is TRBJ2-6, the V gene TRBV29-1; D is uncertain. Germline values: CDR1 SQVTM, CDR2 ANQGSEA. V was clipped by 3 bases and J by 0 bases, with 6 bases between them. CDR3 length equals 14 residues. CDR3 DNA sequence: TGCAGCGTTGAGAGGTTCTCTGGGGCCAACGTCCTGACTTTC. Amino acid sequence: CSVERFSGANVLTF.

There are a few counts of this clonotype. The chain couples TRBV7-9 to TRBJ2-7; 10 bases line up with TRBD1. The CDR3 length is 16 residues. Per germline, CDR1 SEHNR and CDR2 FQNEAQ (reference sequence). V was clipped by 5 bases and J by 5 bases; unmatched bases: 12. This CDR3 is CASSHQTGQGIHEQYF. The CDR3 DNA reads TGTGCCAGCAGCCATCAAACGGGACAGGGGATCCACGAGCAGTACTTC.

The chain employs TRBV7-8 and TRBJ2-5; D is perhaps TRBD1 or TRBD2 (7 bases each). CDR1 is SGHVS, CDR2 FQNEAQ, per germline. V lost 1 base, J lost 3 bases, and 12 bases lay in between. The CDR3 is made up of 15 amino acids. The CDR3 DNA follows: TGTGCCAGCAGCTTAGGACAGGGAGGGGAAGAGACCCAGTACTTC. Amino acid sequence: CASSLGQGGEETQYF.

This clonotype occurred a few times. The J gene is TRBJ2-7, the V gene TRBV4-3; the D is unclear. The CDR3 consists of 15 residues. The V end was cut by 0 bases, the J end by 0 bases, with 9 bases between. Germline CDR1 is LGHNA and CDR2 is YSLEER. CDR3: CASSQDQVSSYEQYF. The CDR3 DNA reads as TGCGCCAGCAGCCAAGATCAGGTCAGCTCCTACGAGCAGTACTTC.

The chain uses TRBV4-3 and TRBJ2-7; perhaps TRBD1 as D (5 bases). V was trimmed by 2 bases and J by 0 bases, leaving 11 bases between them. CDR3 length equals 15 residues. CDR1 LGHNA and CDR2 YSLEER come from the germline V gene. CDR3 DNA: TGCGCCAGCAGCCAACAGACAGCAAGCTCCTACGAGCAGTACTTC. This sequence encodes CASSQQTASSYEQYF.

This clonotype was seen only a few times. The gene calls are TRBV7-6 and TRBJ1-1; D is undetermined. The V end was cut by 2 bases, the J end by 3 bases, with 7 bases between. The V gene's germline CDR1 is SGHVS and CDR2 FNYEAQ. The CDR3 loop spans 13 amino acids. CDR3 sequence reads: CASSLYDDTEAFF. CDR3 nucleotide sequence: TGTGCCAGCAGCTTATACGACGACACTGAAGCTTTCTTT.

This clonotype was detected many times. The chain joins TRBV11-2 to TRBJ2-7; 12 bases are shared with TRBD1. This CDR3 region has 16 residues. CDR1 and CDR2 from the germline V gene are SGHAT and FQNNGV. The trim removed 5 bases at V and 1 base at J, leaving 6 bases unmatched. The CDR3 sequence: CASSPGQGAGSYEQYF. Written as DNA, the CDR3 is TGTGCCAGCAGCCCGGGACAGGGGGCGGGATCCTACGAGCAGTACTTC.

This clonotype has more than one count but fewer than ten. The chain joins TRBV28 to TRBJ2-1, with TRBD1 matching 8 bases. The J call may be incorrect, as the DNA end agrees better with TRBJ2-7. Germline CDR1 and CDR2: MDHEN and SYDVKM. The CDR3 length is 14 residues. CDR3 amino acids: CASTSYGTGYEQYF. CDR3 in DNA: TGTGCCAGCACCTCTTATGGGACAGGCTACGAGCAGTACTTC.

The chain uses TRBV20-1 and TRBJ2-1, with D tentatively TRBD2 (6 bases). Germline CDR1 reads DFQATT; CDR2 reads SNEGSKA (reference sequence). The CDR3 extends over 14 amino acids. Trimming left V 2 bases short and J 3 bases short, with 11 bases between. CDR3 region: CSARWGVGYNEQFF. The DNA for the CDR3 is TGCAGTGCTAGATGGGGGGTTGGCTACAATGAGCAGTTCTTC.

The V and J genes are TRBV20-1 and TRBJ2-3; TRBD2 is a possible D gene (6 bases). The germline V gene encodes CDR1 DFQATT and CDR2 SNEGSKA (reference sequence). CDR3 length: 18 amino acids. Trimming stripped 0 bases from V and 5 bases from J, with 24 bases between. The CDR3 bases are TGCAGTGCTAGAGATCCTTTCCCGCTAGCGCGGGCCGTAGATACGCAGTATTTT. The encoded protein is CSARDPFPLARAVDTQYF.

This clonotype turned up a few times. V gene TRBV9 combines with J gene TRBJ2-2, with 12 nucleotides matching TRBD2. Germline-derived CDR1 and CDR2 are SGDLS and YYNGEE. The CDR3 covers 15 residues. Unmatched junction bases numbered 7, after V lost 7 bases and J lost 6 bases. CDR3 sequence (DNA): TGTGCCAGCGGCCGACTAGCGGGAGATCCCGGGGAGCTGTTTTTT. Translating it yields CASGRLAGDPGELFF. Full variable domain (outside the CDR3, taken from reference TRBV9 and TRBJ2-2): DSGVTQTPKHLITATGQRVTLRCSPRSGDLSVYWYQQSLDQGLQFLIQYYNGEERAKGNILERFSAQQFPDLHSELNLSSLELGDSALYFCASGRLAGDPGELFFGEGSRLTVL.

The table lists this clonotype with many counts. V is TRBV10-3 and J is TRBJ2-5; 11 bases agree with TRBD2. Per germline, CDR1 ENHRY and CDR2 SYGVKD. The ends lost 6 bases at V and 5 bases at J; junction bases unmatched: 5. The CDR3 loop spans 14 amino acids. CDR3 in amino acids: CAIRQTSGAETQYF. The CDR3 bases are TGTGCCATCAGGCAGACTAGCGGGGCGGAGACCCAGTACTTC.